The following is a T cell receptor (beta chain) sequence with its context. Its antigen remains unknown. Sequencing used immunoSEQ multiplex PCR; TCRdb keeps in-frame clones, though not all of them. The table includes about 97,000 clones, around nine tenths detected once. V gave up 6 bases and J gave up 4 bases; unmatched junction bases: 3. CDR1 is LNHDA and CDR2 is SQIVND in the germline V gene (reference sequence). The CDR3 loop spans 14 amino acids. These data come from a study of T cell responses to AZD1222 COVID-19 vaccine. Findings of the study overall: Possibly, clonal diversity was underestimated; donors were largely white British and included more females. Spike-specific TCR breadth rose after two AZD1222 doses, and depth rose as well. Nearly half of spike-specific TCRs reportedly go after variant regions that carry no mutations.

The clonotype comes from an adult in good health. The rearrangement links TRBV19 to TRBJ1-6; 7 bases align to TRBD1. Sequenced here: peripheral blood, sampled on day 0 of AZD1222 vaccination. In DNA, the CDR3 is TGTGCCAGTAGGCCGGGACAGTATAATTCACCCCTCCACTTT. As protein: CASRPGQYNSPLHF.